A single sample gave rise to the 17 T cell receptor beta chains below, sequenced in a study of shared clonotypes between healthy human individuals. Measured with immunoSEQ multiplex PCR; TCRdb has only the in-frame clones, and not every one. Altogether hundreds of thousands of clones are present, more than 75% being singletons, with the ten largest covering roughly 13%. Input material: PBMCs. The receptors stem from a woman in her thirties or forties in good health. Some clones in this sample may be carry-over from other donors' samples.

The chain joins TRBV9 to TRBJ2-1; 12 bases agree with TRBD2. Looked up from germline, CDR1 is SGDLS and CDR2 is YYNGEE. This CDR3 region has 16 residues. The trim removed 5 bases at V and 2 bases at J, leaving 5 bases unmatched. The CDR3 DNA follows: TGTGCCAGCAGTAAACTAGCGGGAGGAGCCTACAATGAGCAGTTCTTC. Protein sequence: CASSKLAGGAYNEQFF.

The rearrangement links TRBV19 to TRBJ2-6, with D possibly TRBD1 on 5 matching bases. This CDR3 contains 16 residues. Germline values: CDR1 LNHDA, CDR2 SQIVND (reference sequence). With 4 bases removed from V and 2 bases from J, the gap between germline ends came to 12 bases. The CDR3 here is CASSRQKQAGANVLTF. In nucleotides, the CDR3 is TGTGCCAGTAGTAGACAGAAACAGGCTGGGGCCAACGTCCTGACTTTC.

The CDR3 nucleotides read TGTGCCTGGAGTCAAGGTCCTGAGACCCAGTACTTC. Protein sequence: CAWSQGPETQYF. The V gene is TRBV30, the J gene TRBJ2-5; D is unclear. The V gene lost 2 bases and the J gene lost 5 bases, with 9 bases spanning the gap. From germline, CDR1 is GTSNPN and CDR2 SVGIG (reference sequence). The CDR3 is 12 residues long. The variable domain in full, with the rest retrieved from reference TRBV30 and TRBJ2-5, is SQTIHQWPATLVQPVGSPLSLECTVEGTSNPNLYWYRQAAGRGLQLLFYSVGIGQISSEVPQNLSASRPQDRQFILSSKKLLLSDSGFYLCAWSQGPETQYFGPGTRLLVL.

The chain couples TRBV5-8 to TRBJ2-7; D ambiguous. V shed 0 bases and J shed 3 bases, with 7 bases lying between them. This CDR3 region has 13 residues. Germline V lookup: CDR1 SGHTS, CDR2 YDEGEE. The CDR3 region is CASSLGRSYEQYF. DNA for the CDR3: TGTGCCAGCAGCTTGGGACGCAGCTACGAGCAGTACTTC. The whole variable domain, filled in from reference TRBV5-8 and TRBJ2-7, reads EAGVTQSPTHLIKTRGQQATLRCSPISGHTSVYWYQQALGLGLQFLLWYDEGEERNRGNFPPRFSGRQFPNYSSELNVNALELEDSALYLCASSLGRSYEQYFGPGTRLTVT.

The chain employs TRBV6-5 and TRBJ2-1; no firm D call. CDR3 length: 14 residues. V lost 6 bases, J lost 8 bases, and 17 bases lay in between. CDR1 and CDR2 from the germline V gene are MNHEY and SVGAGI. CDR3: CASRNSGLLDEQFF. The CDR3 nucleotides are TGTGCCAGCAGGAACAGTGGGCTATTGGATGAGCAGTTCTTC.

The chain has TRBV28 and TRBJ2-1; the D gene is possibly TRBD1 (6 bases). The CDR3 runs to 14 residues. Trimming left V 6 bases short and J 3 bases short, with 12 bases between. CDR1 and CDR2 from the germline V gene are MDHEN and SYDVKM. The CDR3 region has the DNA TGTGCCAGCAGAAACAGGGTTAGCTACAATGAGCAGTTCTTC. Translating it yields CASRNRVSYNEQFF.

The V and J genes are TRBV11-2 and TRBJ1-2; D is perhaps TRBD1 (6 bases). The V end was cut by 6 bases, the J end by 5 bases, with 13 bases between. CDR1 is SGHAT and CDR2 is FQNNGV in the germline V gene. This CDR3 spans 13 amino acids. Here the CDR3 DNA reads TGTGCCAGCAGTTCAGGGGCGGGGTATGGCTACACCTTC. Translating it yields CASSSGAGYGYTF.

This clone was seen only a few times. The chain combines TRBV19 with TRBJ1-2; no firm D call. CDR1 and CDR2 from the germline V gene are LNHDA and SQIVND (reference sequence). The CDR3 extends over 16 amino acids. The V end was cut by 3 bases, the J end by 4 bases, with 18 bases between. The CDR3: CASSISTGIVAYGYTF. The CDR3 region has the DNA TGTGCCAGTAGTATTTCAACGGGCATCGTCGCCTATGGCTACACCTTC.

The rearrangement links TRBV2 to TRBJ2-6; D remains unclear. Germline V gene lookup returns CDR1 SNHLY and CDR2 FYNNEI. V was trimmed by 7 bases and J by 1 base, leaving 8 bases between them. This CDR3 comprises 14 residues. As DNA, the CDR3 is TGTGCCAGCATTGGGGTGTCTGGGGCCAACGTCCTGACTTTC. Encoded protein: CASIGVSGANVLTF. Drawing the rest from reference TRBV2 and TRBJ2-6, the complete variable domain is EPEVTQTPSHQVTQMGQEVILRCVPISNHLYFYWYRQILGQKVEFLVSFYNNEISEKSEIFDDQFSVERPDGSNFTLKIRSTKLEDSAMYFCASIGVSGANVLTFGAGSRLTVL.

The CDR3 nucleotides are TGTGCCAGCAGCGTAGGTCTAGCGGCTCAAGAGACCCAGTACTTC. Translation gives CASSVGLAAQETQYF. V gene TRBV9 combines with J gene TRBJ2-5; 7 bases agree with TRBD2. CDR1 SGDLS and CDR2 YYNGEE come from the germline V gene. The J segment lost 2 bases and the V segment lost 0 bases, leaving 4 bases of the junction unmatched. The CDR3 consists of 15 residues.

This sequence joins TRBV15 and TRBJ1-1; possible D gene TRBD1, 6 bases. Trimming pared 0 bases from V and 1 base from J, leaving 12 bases between. CDR1 is LNHNV and CDR2 is YYDKDF in the germline V gene (reference sequence). The CDR3 extends over 16 amino acids. The CDR3 DNA is TGTGCCACCAGCAGAGATCGGAGGACAGCGAACACTGAAGCTTTCTTT. Its protein is CATSRDRRTANTEAFF.

This clone was observed once. The gene calls are TRBV11-2 and TRBJ1-1; perhaps TRBD1 as D (5 bases). Germline CDR1 is SGHAT and CDR2 is FQNNGV. V was trimmed by 4 bases and J by 2 bases, leaving 17 bases between them. The CDR3 totals 16 residues. The CDR3 DNA follows: TGTGCCAGCAGCTCAATTCGGGGACCGAAAAACACTGAAGCTTTCTTT. Translated: CASSSIRGPKNTEAFF.

This chain links TRBV5-5 with TRBJ2-5, with TRBD1 identical over 7 bases. The J segment lost 2 bases and the V segment lost 4 bases, leaving 2 bases of the junction unmatched. The germline CDR1 and CDR2 sequences are SGHKS and YYEKEE (reference sequence). This CDR3 is 13 amino acids long. CDR3 DNA: TGTGCCAGCAGCCGGGGACAGCAAGAGACCCAGTACTTC. Protein: CASSRGQQETQYF. Combining the CDR3 with reference TRBV5-5 and TRBJ2-5 gives the whole variable domain DAGVTQSPTHLIKTRGQQVTLRCSPISGHKSVSWYQQVLGQGPQFIFQYYEKEERGRGNFPDRFSARQFPNYSSELNVNALLLGDSALYLCASSRGQQETQYFGPGTRLLVL.

The chain uses TRBV28 and TRBJ1-2; no clear D. This CDR3 contains 12 residues. Germline V gene sequence: CDR1 MDHEN, CDR2 SYDVKM. Trimming took off 7 bases at V and 4 bases at J, with 10 bases between the two ends. The CDR3 region has the DNA TGTGCCAGCACCCCTCGAACCTATGGCTACACCTTC. It specifies CASTPRTYGYTF.

The CDR3 sequence: CAMEVTRVLGGYTF. Here the CDR3 DNA reads TGTGCCATGGAGGTCACCCGCGTTTTAGGGGGCTACACCTTC. This rearrangement joins TRBV30 to TRBJ1-2; D gene ambiguous. Trimming took 8 bases from V and 8 from J, leaving 24 bases between them. The CDR3 totals 14 residues. CDR1 is GTSNPN, CDR2 SVGIG, per germline (reference sequence).

This chain links TRBV18 with TRBJ2-7; 7 bases map to TRBD1. Germline loops: CDR1 KGHSH, CDR2 LQKENI. The CDR3 runs to 14 residues. Losses at the gene ends were 2 bases for V and 2 bases for J; bases not matched to a gene: 3. The CDR3 nucleotides read TGTGCCAGCTCACCAGGGACAGAGGCCTACGAGCAGTACTTC. It encodes CASSPGTEAYEQYF.

This rearrangement joins TRBV2 to TRBJ1-6; D not resolved. The V gene lost 3 bases and the J gene lost 7 bases, with 1 base spanning the gap. In germline, CDR1 is SNHLY, CDR2 FYNNEI. The CDR3 covers 11 residues. DNA of the CDR3: TGTGCCAGCAGTGAGAATTCACCCCTCCACTTT. Translating gives CASSENSPLHF.